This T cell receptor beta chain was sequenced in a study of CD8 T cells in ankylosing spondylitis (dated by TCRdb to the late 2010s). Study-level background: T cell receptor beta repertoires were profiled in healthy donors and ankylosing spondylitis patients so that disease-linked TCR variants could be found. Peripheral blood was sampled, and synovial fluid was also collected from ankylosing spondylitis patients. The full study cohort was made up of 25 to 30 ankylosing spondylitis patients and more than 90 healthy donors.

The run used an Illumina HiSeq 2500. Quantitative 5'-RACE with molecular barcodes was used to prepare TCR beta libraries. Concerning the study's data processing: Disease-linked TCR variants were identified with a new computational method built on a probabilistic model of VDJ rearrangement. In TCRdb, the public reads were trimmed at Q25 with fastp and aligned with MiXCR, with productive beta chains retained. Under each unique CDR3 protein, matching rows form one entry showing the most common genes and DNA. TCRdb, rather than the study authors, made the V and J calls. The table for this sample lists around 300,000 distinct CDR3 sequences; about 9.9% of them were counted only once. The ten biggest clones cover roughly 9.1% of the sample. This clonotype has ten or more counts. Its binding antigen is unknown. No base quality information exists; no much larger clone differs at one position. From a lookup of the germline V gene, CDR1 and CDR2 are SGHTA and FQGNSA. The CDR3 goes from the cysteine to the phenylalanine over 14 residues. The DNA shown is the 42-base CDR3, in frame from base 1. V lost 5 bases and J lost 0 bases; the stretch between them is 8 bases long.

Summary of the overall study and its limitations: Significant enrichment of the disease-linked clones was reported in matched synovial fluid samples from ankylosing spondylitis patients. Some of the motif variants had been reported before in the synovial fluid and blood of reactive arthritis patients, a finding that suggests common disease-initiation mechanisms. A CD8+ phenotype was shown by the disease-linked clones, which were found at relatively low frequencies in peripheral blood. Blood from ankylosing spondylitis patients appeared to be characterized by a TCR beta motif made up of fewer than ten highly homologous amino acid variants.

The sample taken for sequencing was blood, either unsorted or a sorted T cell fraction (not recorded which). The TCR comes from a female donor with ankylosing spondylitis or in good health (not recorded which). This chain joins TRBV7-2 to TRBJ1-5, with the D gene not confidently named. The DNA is TGTGCCAGCAGCGCAGAGAATAGCAATCAGCCCCAGCATTTT. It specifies CASSAENSNQPQHF.